This passage covers 28 T cell receptor beta chains from one sample sequenced in a study of beta chain features in type 1 diabetes. Isolated RNA was reverse transcribed in full, so expressed TCRB transcripts were sequenced. Generated by immunoSEQ multiplex PCR, the TCRdb table keeps only in-frame clones and is missing some. The table lists a few hundred thousand clones, about 15% of them singletons. Their target antigens are unknown. Findings and limits, study-wide: Shorter TCRB CDR3s, moderately but significantly so, marked every one of the four CD4+ subsets in Type 1 diabetes patients.

Sequenced sample: naive CD4+ T cells from blood. The receptors come from a man aged 25 to 40 with type 1 diabetes.

The chain couples TRBV30 to TRBJ1-3, with D perhaps matching TRBD1 (5 bases). Trimming removed 3 bases at V and 3 bases at J, with 12 bases between. The germline V gene has CDR1 GTSNPN and CDR2 SVGIG (reference sequence). The CDR3 covers 14 residues. The CDR3 here is CAWRPRGSGNTIYF. In nucleotides, the CDR3 is TGTGCCTGGAGGCCGCGGGGGAGTGGAAACACCATATATTTT. Together with reference TRBV30 and TRBJ1-3, the CDR3 gives the full variable domain: SQTIHQWPATLVQPVGSPLSLECTVEGTSNPNLYWYRQAAGRGLQLLFYSVGIGQISSEVPQNLSASRPQDRQFILSSKKLLLSDSGFYLCAWRPRGSGNTIYFGEGSWLTVV.

The J gene is TRBJ2-7, the V gene TRBV7-2; 11 bases match TRBD2. The CDR3 sequence is 16 residues long. Germline V gene sequence: CDR1 SGHTA, CDR2 FQGNSA. V gave up 5 bases and J gave up 0 bases; unmatched junction bases: 6. CDR3 DNA: TGTGCCAGCAGCCTCGGGGGGACTAGCGGCTCCTACGAGCAGTACTTC. Translated, it gives CASSLGGTSGSYEQYF.

This clone turned up a few times. The rearrangement links TRBV29-1 to TRBJ2-7; D is possibly TRBD1 (5 bases). The V end lost 7 bases, the J end lost 0 bases, and 13 bases lay between the germline ends. Per the germline V gene, CDR1 is SQVTM and CDR2 is ANQGSEA. This CDR3 region has 13 residues. The CDR3 is CSALQGNSYEQYF. The CDR3, as DNA: TGCAGCGCGTTGCAGGGTAACTCCTACGAGCAGTACTTC.

The V and J genes are TRBV5-4 and TRBJ2-1; 11 nucleotides match TRBD2. This CDR3 region has 15 residues. With 1 base clipped from V and 7 bases from J, the junction kept 4 bases outside the gene matches. Germline CDR1 is SGHNT and CDR2 is YYREEE (reference sequence). The CDR3 sequence: CASSLTSGSSNEQFF. CDR3 in DNA: TGTGCCAGCAGCTTGACTAGCGGGAGTTCAAATGAGCAGTTCTTC.

The V and J genes are TRBV5-8 and TRBJ2-5, with TRBD1 matching 10 bases. Germline values: CDR1 SGHTS, CDR2 YDEGEE. V lost 0 bases and J lost 1; bases outside the gene matches: 3. The length of the CDR3 is 16 residues. In nucleotides, the CDR3 is TGTGCCAGCAGCTTGGAGGACAGGGGGGTCCAAGAGACCCAGTACTTC. It specifies CASSLEDRGVQETQYF.

This clone was detected only a few times. This chain connects TRBV5-4 to TRBJ1-1, with 9 bases aligning to TRBD1. The germline V gene has CDR1 SGHNT and CDR2 YYREEE (reference sequence). V was pared by 3 bases and J by 1 base, with 7 bases of the junction left unmatched. The CDR3 covers 16 residues. The CDR3 DNA follows: TGTGCCAGCAGCTCCCAAACAGGGGGCTGGAACACTGAAGCTTTCTTT. This translates into CASSSQTGGWNTEAFF.

The chain combines TRBV6-5 with TRBJ2-1, with D unresolved. The germline V gene encodes CDR1 MNHEY and CDR2 SVGAGI. This CDR3 contains 14 residues. Trimming left V 4 bases short and J 7 bases short, with 14 bases between. The CDR3 DNA reads as TGTGCCAGCAGTTTACGGCAAACCGGGAATGAGCAGTTCTTC. This codes for CASSLRQTGNEQFF.

The chain recombines TRBV7-2 with TRBJ1-5; tentative D call: TRBD1 (6 bases). The CDR3 spans 16 residues. V lost 2 bases, J lost 7 bases, and 18 bases lay in between. CDR1 is SGHTA and CDR2 is FQGNSA in the germline V gene. Here the CDR3 DNA reads TGTGCCAGCAGCTTATCATCCTCCAGGGGAAGGCAGCCCCAGCATTTT. Protein sequence: CASSLSSSRGRQPQHF.

Only a few counts were recorded for this clone. The V and J genes are TRBV4-1 and TRBJ2-3, with TRBD2 matching over 13 bases. The CDR3 loop spans 14 amino acids. V shed 7 bases and J 6 bases; nucleotides not matched to a gene: 4. Germline V gives CDR1 MGHRA, CDR2 YSYEKL. CDR3 region: CASKLAGGRDTQYF. CDR3 nucleotide sequence: TGCGCCAGCAAACTAGCGGGGGGGCGGGATACGCAGTATTTT.

In this sample, this clone turned up a few times. This chain connects TRBV30 to TRBJ2-2, with D tentatively TRBD2 (5 bases). Trimming stripped 5 bases from V and 10 bases from J, with 14 bases between. The germline V gene encodes CDR1 GTSNPN and CDR2 SVGIG (reference sequence). The CDR3 is 12 residues long. DNA for the CDR3: TGTGCCTGGGGCAGGAGGCAGCCGGAGCTGTTTTTT. It is translated as CAWGRRQPELFF.

The J gene is TRBJ2-1, the V gene TRBV5-4, with 7 nucleotides matching TRBD2. The CDR3 spans 16 residues. Looked up from germline, CDR1 is SGHNT and CDR2 is YYREEE (reference sequence). V was clipped by 4 bases and J by 0 bases; unmatched bases: 7. The CDR3 reads CASSLWGGSSYNEQFF. The CDR3 bases are TGTGCCAGCAGCCTGTGGGGGGGGAGCTCCTACAATGAGCAGTTCTTC.

This clone came up a few times. This sequence joins TRBV4-2 and TRBJ2-7; TRBD2 matches at 10 bases. Trimming cost V 1 base and J 3 bases; bases outside gene matches: 6. Germline loops: CDR1 LGHNA, CDR2 YNFKEQ. The CDR3 runs to 16 residues. CDR3: CASSQAGTSDYYEQYF. CDR3 bases: TGTGCCAGCAGCCAAGCGGGGACTAGCGATTACTACGAGCAGTACTTC.

This clone has just a few counts. The rearrangement links TRBV19 to TRBJ2-3; possible D gene TRBD1, 5 bases. CDR3 size: 15 residues. The germline gives CDR1 LNHDA, CDR2 SQIVND (reference sequence). V dropped 5 bases and J dropped 5 bases, with 17 bases sitting between them. This CDR3 is CASSPQGRVQDTQYF. DNA for the CDR3: TGTGCCAGTAGTCCCCAGGGCAGGGTTCAAGATACGCAGTATTTT.

This clone was seen a handful of times. The chain couples TRBV5-4 to TRBJ2-5; 13 positions agree with TRBD2. Looked up from germline, CDR1 is SGHNT and CDR2 is YYREEE (reference sequence). This CDR3 is built from 16 residues. V gave up 0 bases and J gave up 5 bases; unmatched junction bases: 4. CDR3 nucleotide sequence: TGTGCCAGCAGCTTGGGGACTAGCGGGAGTGTCGAGACCCAGTACTTC. Amino acid sequence: CASSLGTSGSVETQYF.

This clone was counted a few times. The chain uses TRBV6-5 and TRBJ1-2; a possible D gene is TRBD1 (5 bases). The CDR3 has 14 amino acids. Germline lookup yields CDR1 MNHEY and CDR2 SVGAGI. Trimming took off 5 bases at V and 8 bases at J, with 18 bases between the two ends. Here the CDR3 DNA reads TGTGCCAGCAGTCAAACGCGCGGGAGGGACGGCTACACCTTC. It encodes CASSQTRGRDGYTF.

V is TRBV9 and J is TRBJ2-3; D is possibly TRBD2 (5 bases). The CDR3 runs 15 residues. Germline CDR1 and CDR2: SGDLS and YYNGEE. V gave up 3 bases and J gave up 6 bases, with 17 bases separating them. In nucleotides, the CDR3 is TGTGCCAGCAGCGCTCCGGGGTTGGGTATGGATACGCAGTATTTT. It encodes CASSAPGLGMDTQYF.

This clone was seen a few times. V gene TRBV5-4 combines with J gene TRBJ2-3; D possibly corresponds to TRBD1 (6 bases). This CDR3 is 15 amino acids long. Trimming stripped 4 bases from V and 3 bases from J, with 15 bases between. Germline V gene sequence: CDR1 SGHNT, CDR2 YYREEE (reference sequence). Here the CDR3 DNA reads TGTGCCAGCAGCCCTGGGGGCGGGTCAACAGATACGCAGTATTTT. This codes for CASSPGGGSTDTQYF.

V usage is TRBV30 and J usage is TRBJ2-5, with a tentative D call TRBD2 (6 bases). The CDR3 is made up of 15 amino acids. Trimming took 0 bases from V and 4 from J, leaving 15 bases between them. The germline V gene encodes CDR1 GTSNPN and CDR2 SVGIG (reference sequence). The CDR3 nucleotides read TGTGCCTGGAGTGTAGGTGGGGGGACGGGAGAGACCCAGTACTTC. Translation: CAWSVGGGTGETQYF.

This chain uses TRBV2 with TRBJ1-5; the D gene is possibly TRBD1 (6 bases). V was pared by 6 bases and J by 5 bases, with 14 bases between. The CDR3 is 14 amino acids. The germline CDR1 and CDR2 sequences are SNHLY and FYNNEI. CDR3 bases: TGTGCCAGCAGGGCGGACAGTGACCATCAGCCCCAGCATTTT. The encoded protein is CASRADSDHQPQHF.

The V gene is TRBV19, the J gene TRBJ2-3, with a weak D call TRBD1 (5 bases). This CDR3 has 14 amino acids. Looked up from germline, CDR1 is LNHDA and CDR2 is SQIVND (reference sequence). Trimming pared 5 bases from V and 6 bases from J, leaving 15 bases between. CDR3 sequence (DNA): TGTGCCAGTAGTCCTTTGGACACCCGCGATACGCAGTATTTT. Protein product: CASSPLDTRDTQYF.

This clone appeared once. This chain joins TRBV7-9 and TRBJ1-2; possible D gene TRBD1, 6 bases. CDR1 and CDR2 (germline): SEHNR, FQNEAQ (reference sequence). The length of the CDR3 is 14 residues. Trimming left V 5 bases short and J 3 bases short, with 13 bases between. This CDR3 reads CASSTQGEDYGYTF. In nucleotides, the CDR3 is TGTGCCAGCAGCACACAGGGAGAAGACTATGGCTACACCTTC.

The chain combines TRBV21-1 with TRBJ2-7; the listed D gene, TRBD1, was not tested against the DNA. TRBV21-1 is marked as a pseudogene. CDR3 length equals 16 residues. CDR3 DNA: TGTGCCAGCAGCTTTGTTCTGGGACAGGGGGCCTACGAGCAGTACTTC. Protein product: CASSFVLGQGAYEQYF.

In its sample, this clone was seen a few times. The chain is built from TRBV27 and TRBJ2-1; perhaps TRBD2 as D (5 bases). The length of the CDR3 is 13 residues. Germline V CDR1 and CDR2: MNHEY, SMNVEV (reference sequence). Trimming took 5 bases from V and 1 from J, leaving 6 bases between them. Here the CDR3 reads CASSRTSYNEQFF. CDR3 bases: TGTGCCAGCAGTAGGACTTCCTACAATGAGCAGTTCTTC.

CDR3 protein: CSVDLQGYEQYF. DNA of the CDR3: TGCAGCGTTGATTTACAGGGCTACGAGCAGTACTTC. The V call is TRBV29-1, the J call TRBJ2-5; TRBD1 might be the D (6 bases). With the DNA end fitting TRBJ2-7 better, the J assignment may be wrong. The CDR3 loop spans 12 amino acids. Per the germline V gene, CDR1 is SQVTM and CDR2 is ANQGSEA.

This clone turned up a few times. The V and J genes are TRBV6-5 and TRBJ1-1; a possible D gene is TRBD1 (5 bases). The V gene's germline CDR1 is MNHEY and CDR2 SVGAGI. The CDR3 totals 16 residues. The V end lost 0 bases, the J end lost 2 bases, and 13 bases lay between the germline ends. The CDR3 sequence is CASSYSGGAPNTEAFF. The CDR3 bases are TGTGCCAGCAGTTACTCGGGTGGGGCCCCCAACACTGAAGCTTTCTTT.

The chain couples TRBV5-1 to TRBJ1-1; 7 nucleotides agree with TRBD1. The CDR3 runs 15 residues. Germline V gene sequence: CDR1 SGHRS, CDR2 YFSETQ. V lost 0 bases to trimming and J lost 3 bases; unmatched junction nucleotides: 5. Here the CDR3 DNA reads TGCGCCAGCAGCTTGGGCAGGGGGGTTTACACTGAAGCTTTCTTT. This translates into CASSLGRGVYTEAFF.

V usage is TRBV6-1 and J usage is TRBJ1-2, with TRBD1 matching 10 bases. Losses at the gene ends were 1 base for V and 2 bases for J; bases not matched to a gene: 4. This CDR3 has 16 amino acids. The V gene's germline CDR1 is MNHNS and CDR2 SASEGT. CDR3 amino acids: CASSEGVGQGNYGYTF. The DNA of the CDR3 is TGTGCCAGCAGTGAAGGAGTGGGACAGGGGAACTATGGCTACACCTTC.

This clone came up a few times. V is TRBV6-6 and J is TRBJ2-7; TRBD1 agrees at 9 bases. CDR3 length equals 15 residues. J lost 2 bases, V lost 6 bases, and 8 bases had no gene match. Germline V lookup: CDR1 MNHNY, CDR2 SVGAGI (reference sequence). DNA of the CDR3: TGTGCCAGCAGGGACGGGACAGGGTCGACCTACGAGCAGTACTTC. This sequence encodes CASRDGTGSTYEQYF.